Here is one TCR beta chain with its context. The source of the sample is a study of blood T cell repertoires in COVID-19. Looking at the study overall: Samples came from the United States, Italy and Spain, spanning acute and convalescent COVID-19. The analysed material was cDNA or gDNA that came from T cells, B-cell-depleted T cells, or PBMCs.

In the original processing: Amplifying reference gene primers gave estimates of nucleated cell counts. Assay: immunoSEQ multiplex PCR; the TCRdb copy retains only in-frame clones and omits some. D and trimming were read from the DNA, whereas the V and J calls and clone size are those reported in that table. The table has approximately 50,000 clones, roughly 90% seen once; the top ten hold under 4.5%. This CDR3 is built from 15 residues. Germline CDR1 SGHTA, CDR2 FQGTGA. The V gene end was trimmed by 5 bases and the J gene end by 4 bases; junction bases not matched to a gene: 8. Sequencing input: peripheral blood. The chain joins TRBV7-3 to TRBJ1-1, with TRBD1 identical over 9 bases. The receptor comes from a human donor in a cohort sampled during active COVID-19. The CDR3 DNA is TGTGCCAGCAGCCCACACAGGGGGCGCGGCACTGAAGCTTTCTTT. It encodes CASSPHRGRGTEAFF.